Listed here are 20 T cell receptor beta chains from one sample, sequenced in a study of monozygotic twins with inflammatory bowel disease. TCRdb re-analyzed the 5' RACE reads; it lists each CDR3 protein once, without DNA. The ten most abundant clones cover 5.6% of a sample with about 300,000 distinct CDR3 sequences. Specimen: blood. Receptors originate from a human donor with ulcerative colitis or Crohn's disease, or a healthy co-twin of an affected twin (not recorded which).

The V gene is TRBV5-1, the J gene TRBJ1-6; TCRdb's D call of TRBD1 is untestable without DNA. Germline assignment: CDR1 SGHRS and CDR2 YFSETQ. The CDR3 spans 15 residues. CDR3 amino acids: CASSSRTGKDSPLHF.

This chain uses TRBV6-2 or TRBV6-3 with TRBJ2-1. CDR1 is MNHEY and CDR2 is SVGEGT in the germline V gene. The CDR3 is 15 residues long. The CDR3 protein is CASLTPGDSYNEQFF.

The V and J genes are TRBV6-5 and TRBJ2-7; TCRdb names TRBD2, which stays unverified in the absence of DNA. This CDR3 region has 15 residues. Per germline, CDR1 MNHEY and CDR2 SVGAGI. CDR3 sequence: CASSWEAGAEYEQYF.

The chain joins TRBV6-5 to TRBJ1-2; TCRdb calls TRBD1, which cannot be checked without DNA. The CDR3 has 13 residues. From germline, CDR1 is MNHEY and CDR2 SVGAGI. CDR3 protein: CASSSWGPDGYTF.

This chain joins TRBV6-2 or TRBV6-3 and TRBJ2-2; the D gene TCRdb calls, TRBD2, cannot be checked with no DNA. Germline CDR1 and CDR2: MNHEY and SVGEGT. The CDR3 covers 21 residues. The CDR3 region is CASSYSLAGGPVPRNTGELFF.

This rearrangement joins TRBV6-2 or TRBV6-3 to TRBJ2-5. The CDR3 has 12 residues. Germline V gene data show CDR1 as MNHEY and CDR2 as SVGEGT. The CDR3 is CASRRVAETQYF.

The CDR3: CASTRRGGTEAFF. The rearrangement uses TRBV12-3 or TRBV12-4 and TRBJ1-1; without DNA, the TCRdb call of TRBD1 cannot be checked. CDR3 length: 13 residues.

This chain joins TRBV7-9 and TRBJ1-6; the TCRdb D gene call, TRBD1, has no DNA to confirm it. Germline CDR1 SEHNR, CDR2 FQNEAQ (reference sequence). The CDR3 runs to 15 residues. CDR3 in amino acids: CASSSRDGNNSPLHF.

The chain has TRBV19 and TRBJ1-5; TCRdb proposes TRBD1, but this gene call is untestable without DNA. The CDR3 extends over 17 amino acids. Germline lookup yields CDR1 LNHDA and CDR2 SQIVND (reference sequence). The CDR3 region is CASSITPPDRGHQPQHF.

The chain joins TRBV14 to TRBJ2-3; as DNA is missing, the TRBD1 call by TCRdb cannot be tested. This CDR3 spans 15 amino acids. Germline V gene lookup returns CDR1 SGHDN and CDR2 FVKESK. CDR3 protein: CASSQIQGFADTQYF. The full variable domain, rest sourced from reference TRBV14 and TRBJ2-3, is EAGVTQFPSHSVIEKGQTVTLRCDPISGHDNLYWYRRVMGKEIKFLLHFVKESKQDESGMPNNRFLAERTGGTYSTLKVQPAELEDSGVYFCASSQIQGFADTQYFGPGTRLTVL.

The chain has TRBV27 and TRBJ2-7; without DNA, the TCRdb call of TRBD1 cannot be checked. This CDR3 comprises 16 residues. Germline V gives CDR1 MNHEY, CDR2 SMNVEV (reference sequence). The CDR3 is CASSLSRGQGAGEQYF.

This chain links TRBV12-3 or TRBV12-4 with TRBJ2-2; TCRdb selects TRBD1, and the lack of DNA leaves this call unchecked. The CDR3 extends over 18 amino acids. CDR3 residues: CASSLPPGRVVHTGELFF.

The chain employs TRBV27 and TRBJ2-1. CDR1 and CDR2 from the germline V gene are MNHEY and SMNVEV (reference sequence). The CDR3 is 13 residues long. CDR3 in amino acids: CASSLSGLNEQFF.

The V gene is TRBV6-1, the J gene TRBJ2-2; TCRdb gives TRBD1 as the D gene, but with no DNA this cannot be confirmed. Germline CDR1 and CDR2: MNHNS and SASEGT. CDR3 length equals 17 residues. The CDR3 loop reads CASSDPRGGRFTGELFF.

V usage is TRBV18 and J usage is TRBJ2-5; without DNA, the TCRdb call of TRBD1 cannot be checked. CDR3 length: 13 residues. The germline CDR1 and CDR2 sequences are KGHSH and LQKENI. This chain's CDR3 is CATEAGQQETQYF. Combining the CDR3 with reference TRBV18 and TRBJ2-5 gives the whole variable domain NAGVMQNPRHLVRRRGQEARLRCSPMKGHSHVYWYRQLPEEGLKFMVYLQKENIIDESGMPKERFSAEFPKEGPSILRIQQVVRGDSAAYFCATEAGQQETQYFGPGTRLLVL.

The V gene is TRBV7-2, the J gene TRBJ2-7. CDR1 and CDR2 (germline): SGHTA, FQGNSA. The CDR3 covers 14 residues. The CDR3 spells CASSQSRGPYEQYF. The whole variable domain, filled in from reference TRBV7-2 and TRBJ2-7, reads GAGVSQSPSNKVTEKGKDVELRCDPISGHTALYWYRQSLGQGLEFLIYFQGNSAPDKSGLPSDRFSAERTGGSVSTLTIQRTQQEDSAVYLCASSQSRGPYEQYFGPGTRLTVT.

The CDR3 protein is CASSFTGPGEKLFF. The chain joins TRBV5-1 to TRBJ1-4; the TCRdb D gene call, TRBD1, has no DNA to confirm it. The germline gives CDR1 SGHRS, CDR2 YFSETQ. The CDR3 spans 14 residues.

The chain couples TRBV5-1 to TRBJ1-1; as DNA is missing, the TRBD1 call by TCRdb cannot be tested. This CDR3 is 15 amino acids long. Germline V gene data show CDR1 as SGHRS and CDR2 as YFSETQ. The CDR3 loop is CASSPVQGIFSEAFF. Supplemented by reference TRBV5-1 and TRBJ1-1, the full variable domain reads KAGVTQTPRYLIKTRGQQVTLSCSPISGHRSVSWYQQTPGQGLQFLFEYFSETQRNKGNFPGRFSGRQFSNSRSEMNVSTLELGDSALYLCASSPVQGIFSEAFFGQGTRLTVV.

This chain uses TRBV9 with TRBJ2-2; the D call from TCRdb, TRBD1, cannot be confirmed without DNA. The V gene's germline CDR1 is SGDLS and CDR2 YYNGEE. The CDR3 spans 16 residues. CDR3 region: CASSPRTGPNTGELFF.

The chain has TRBV10-3 and TRBJ2-7; TCRdb's assignment of TRBD1 cannot be checked, as there is no DNA. The CDR3 loop spans 14 amino acids. CDR1 and CDR2 from the germline V gene are ENHRY and SYGVKD. The CDR3 is CAISEWGQGYEQYF.